The clone carrying this TCR beta chain was counted a few times. Antigen unknown. TCRdb re-derived calls from the reads in MiXCR, one entry per CDR3 protein. The sample lists around 300,000 distinct CDR3 sequences, about 25% occurring once. The data were taken from a study of T cell repertoires in cytomegalovirus infection. This CDR3 is built from 14 residues. Germline values: CDR1 SQVTM, CDR2 ANQGSEA. J lost 5 bases, V lost 4 bases, and 8 bases had no gene match. Material: cultured PBMCs, obtained from culture after CMV antigen stimulation. The TCR originated in a human donor in good health (CMV status not recorded). Some clones in this sample may be carry-over from other donors' samples. The chain has TRBV29-1 and TRBJ2-1; TRBD2 aligns across 7 bases. CDR3 residues: CSVVMSGRDNEQFF. CDR3 DNA: TGCAGCGTTGTTATGTCAGGGAGGGACAATGAGCAGTTCTTC.